The 17 T cell receptor beta chains in this list originate from one sample, sequenced in a study of cytomegalovirus exposure and HLA in healthy donors (dated by TCRdb to the late 2010s). The library relied on the immunoSEQ multiplex PCR assay. A mixture of 60 forward primers for TCR Vbeta segments and 13 reverse primers for TCR Jbeta segments was used in the multiplex PCR. TCRdb retrieved this table from immuneACCESS and kept in-frame rearrangements only. Not all clones are present; in checked studies, unresolved V genes account for under half, and no reason is known for the remainder. This sample gives about 160,000 clones in total; around 78% of them show up just once. In total, the top ten clones hold around 7% of the sample. The sample consisted of PBMCs. Receptor source: a woman in her thirties or forties in good health and CMV-seropositive.

This clone was picked up a small number of times. The rearrangement joins TRBV28 to TRBJ2-5; D remains unclear. The J call is doubtful: the DNA matches TRBJ2-7 better. The germline V gene has CDR1 MDHEN and CDR2 SYDVKM. This CDR3 has 12 amino acids. This chain's CDR3 is CASSFLPYEQYF. CDR3 nucleotides: TGTGCCAGCAGTTTTCTCCCCTACGAGCAGTACTTC.

J is TRBJ2-5 and V is TRBV29-1; maybe TRBD2 (7 bases). The V gene lost 4 bases and the J gene lost 3 bases, with 18 bases spanning the gap. Germline lookup yields CDR1 SQVTM and CDR2 ANQGSEA. The CDR3 has 15 amino acids. The CDR3 region has the DNA TGCAGCGTTGGTGGGGGCAGCGGGGACAAAGAGACCCAGTACTTC. It specifies CSVGGGSGDKETQYF.

This chain joins TRBV6-6 and TRBJ1-2; a weak D match, TRBD1 (5 bases). The CDR3 sequence is 14 residues long. V gave up 6 bases and J gave up 1 base, with 12 bases separating them. CDR1 and CDR2 from the germline V gene are MNHNY and SVGAGI (reference sequence). This chain's CDR3 is CASSRPGLNYGYTF. DNA of the CDR3: TGTGCCAGCAGCCGACCGGGACTTAACTATGGCTACACCTTC.

V and J are TRBV4-2 and TRBJ2-7; D may be TRBD2 (5 bases). There are 15 residues in the CDR3. V shed 4 bases and J shed 2 bases, with 15 bases lying between them. Germline CDR1 LGHNA, CDR2 YNFKEQ. The CDR3 DNA is TGTGCCAGCAGCCTAGGCGCGGACGGGACCTACGAGCAGTACTTC. It specifies CASSLGADGTYEQYF.

The chain is built from TRBV5-4 and TRBJ1-4; tentatively, D is TRBD1 (5 bases). The CDR3 covers 14 residues. The germline gives CDR1 SGHNT, CDR2 YYREEE (reference sequence). The V gene lost 4 bases and the J gene lost 2 bases, with 9 bases spanning the gap. This chain's CDR3 is CASSRGTTNEKLFF. In DNA form, the CDR3 reads TGTGCCAGCAGCCGGGGGACTACTAATGAAAAACTGTTTTTT.

CDR3 in amino acids: CASSLAERGLHEQYF. CDR3 bases: TGTGCCAGCAGCTTGGCTGAGCGGGGGCTCCACGAGCAGTACTTC. This rearrangement joins TRBV5-6 to TRBJ2-7, with 8 nucleotides matching TRBD2. Trimming at V came to 0 bases and at J to 5 bases, leaving 7 bases not matched to a gene. CDR3 length: 15 residues. Germline lookup yields CDR1 SGHDT and CDR2 YYEEEE.

This clone appeared many times. This chain joins TRBV7-6 and TRBJ1-3; unclear D gene. The germline V gene has CDR1 SGHVS and CDR2 FNYEAQ. The CDR3 is made up of 15 amino acids. Trimming pared 5 bases from V and 8 bases from J, leaving 19 bases between. CDR3 bases: TGTGCCAGCAGCGCCCAGTCGAGGTCCCGGGACACCATATATTTT. Residues: CASSAQSRSRDTIYF.

The chain has TRBV10-3 and TRBJ1-6; possible D gene TRBD1, 5 bases. The CDR3 is 15 residues long. V was shortened by 5 bases and J by 10 bases, with 18 bases between the two germline ends. Looked up from germline, CDR1 is ENHRY and CDR2 is SYGVKD. This CDR3 is CAISRTREDGSPLHF. The CDR3 DNA reads TGTGCCATCAGTCGAACCAGGGAGGATGGATCACCCCTCCACTTT.

CDR3 loop: CASSQASGGITGTDTQYF. The DNA for the CDR3 is TGTGCCAGCAGCCAGGCTAGCGGGGGAATCACTGGCACAGATACGCAGTATTTT. The genes are TRBV4-2 and TRBJ2-3, with 10 bases lining up with TRBD2. The length of the CDR3 is 18 residues. CDR1 and CDR2 from the germline V gene are LGHNA and YNFKEQ. V shed 3 bases and J 1 base; nucleotides not matched to a gene: 10.

The chain carries TRBV7-9 and TRBJ2-1, with 8 bases aligning to TRBD1. This CDR3 contains 15 residues. The germline gives CDR1 SEHNR, CDR2 FQNEAQ (reference sequence). The ends lost 5 bases at V and 9 bases at J; junction bases unmatched: 12. Here the CDR3 reads CASSLQGAPAGEQFF. The CDR3 coding sequence is TGTGCCAGCAGCCTTCAGGGGGCCCCTGCAGGTGAGCAGTTCTTC.

V usage is TRBV28 and J usage is TRBJ1-2; tentative D call: TRBD1 (6 bases). V was trimmed by 6 bases and J by 7 bases, leaving 18 bases between them. From germline, CDR1 is MDHEN and CDR2 SYDVKM. CDR3 length equals 14 residues. The CDR3 DNA sequence: TGTGCCAGCAGCGCCGGGGGGGCGCTTGGTGGCTACACCTTC. As protein: CASSAGGALGGYTF.

In DNA, the CDR3 is TGTGCTAGTGGTAAAGACTCCTCATACGAGCAGTACTTC. The encoded protein is CASGKDSSYEQYF. This chain joins TRBV12-5 and TRBJ2-7; no reliable D call. V gave up 5 bases and J gave up 4 bases, with 12 bases separating them. The CDR3 runs 13 residues. In germline, CDR1 is LGHNT, CDR2 FRNRAP.

This chain uses TRBV19 with TRBJ2-3, with D possibly TRBD2 on 6 matching bases. The germline V and J ends were trimmed by 3 bases and 3 bases, with 10 bases remaining between them. The CDR3 totals 14 residues. Germline assignment: CDR1 LNHDA and CDR2 SQIVND (reference sequence). The CDR3 DNA sequence: TGTGCCAGTAGTATTGGTAGCGGAACAGATACGCAGTATTTT. Its protein is CASSIGSGTDTQYF. The full variable domain, rest sourced from reference TRBV19 and TRBJ2-3, is DGGITQSPKYLFRKEGQNVTLSCEQNLNHDAMYWYRQDPGQGLRLIYYSQIVNDFQKGDIAEGYSVSREKKESFPLTVTSAQKNPTAFYLCASSIGSGTDTQYFGPGTRLTVL.

The rearrangement links TRBV7-9 to TRBJ2-5; 10 bases are shared with TRBD2. This CDR3 is 14 amino acids long. Trimming removed 5 bases from V and 5 bases from J; junction bases left unmatched: 5. Germline V CDR1 and CDR2: SEHNR, FQNEAQ (reference sequence). The CDR3 DNA reads TGTGCCAGCAGCAGAGCGGGGGGGCTTGAGACCCAGTACTTC. Its translation is CASSRAGGLETQYF. The whole variable domain, remainder taken from reference TRBV7-9 and TRBJ2-5, is DTGVSQNPRHKITKRGQNVTFRCDPISEHNRLYWYRQTLGQGPEFLTYFQNEAQLEKSRLLSDRFSAERPKGSFSTLEIQRTEQGDSAMYLCASSRAGGLETQYFGPGTRLLVL.

This clone appeared a single time. The rearrangement links TRBV28 to TRBJ2-6, with D tentatively TRBD2 (6 bases). The CDR3 is 19 amino acids. V was cut by 4 bases and J by 0 bases, with 19 bases left in between. Germline V gene data show CDR1 as MDHEN and CDR2 as SYDVKM. CDR3 in amino acids: CASSSRVWGDNSGANVLTF. DNA of the CDR3: TGTGCCAGCAGTTCCAGGGTTTGGGGGGATAACTCTGGGGCCAACGTCCTGACTTTC.

The genes are TRBV5-4 and TRBJ2-5; TRBD2 matches 8 bases. The germline V gene encodes CDR1 SGHNT and CDR2 YYREEE (reference sequence). There are 14 residues in the CDR3. Trimming at V came to 4 bases and at J to 4 bases, leaving 6 bases not matched to a gene. The CDR3, as DNA: TGTGCCAGCAGCCCCGGGGGGGTCGGAGAGACCCAGTACTTC. Protein product: CASSPGGVGETQYF.

The chain links TRBV28 to TRBJ1-6, with 7 bases that match TRBD1. This CDR3 comprises 14 residues. Trimming took 6 bases from V and 8 from J; bases not matched to a gene: 7. CDR1 and CDR2 from the germline V gene are MDHEN and SYDVKM. DNA for the CDR3: TGTGCCAGCAGACCGGACAGGAACTATTCACCCCTCCACTTT. Amino acids: CASRPDRNYSPLHF.